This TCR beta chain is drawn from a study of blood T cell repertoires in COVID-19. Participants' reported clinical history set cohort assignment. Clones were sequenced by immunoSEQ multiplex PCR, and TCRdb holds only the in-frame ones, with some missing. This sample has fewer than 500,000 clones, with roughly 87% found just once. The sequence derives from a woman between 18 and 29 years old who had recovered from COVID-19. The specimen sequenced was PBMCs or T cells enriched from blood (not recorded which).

The CDR3 is CASGGGHRITDTQYF. In DNA form, the CDR3 reads TGTGCCAGCGGTGGGGGGCACAGGATCACAGATACGCAGTATTTT. The V call is TRBV2, the J call TRBJ2-3, with D perhaps being TRBD1 or TRBD2 (6 bases each). Germline V lookup: CDR1 SNHLY, CDR2 FYNNEI. The CDR3 consists of 15 residues. Trimming removed 8 bases from V and 2 bases from J, with 17 bases in between.